The sequence of this T cell receptor (beta chain) was determined in a study of tumor-infiltrating lymphocytes in primary liver carcinoma. The overall study: All patients had surgically resected primary liver carcinoma. The number of productive TCRbeta reads per sample ranged from roughly 3.5 to 8 million and was similar across tissue types.

Concerning this clonotype itself: The antigen is not known. One end of the junction is discordant with germline, which a read error may explain.

From 500 to 600 ng of total RNA, TCR beta-specific cDNA was reverse-transcribed using a constant-region primer. Three nested multiplex PCR rounds, a slightly modified ARM-PCR, produced the libraries for TCR beta. The study ran its first two PCR rounds for around 9 cycles each, using TRBV1-TRBV30 forward primers and a C-beta reverse primer. TCRdb ran MiXCR on the multiplex PCR reads and lists one entry per CDR3 protein. This sample has approximately 320,000 distinct CDR3 sequences, with about three fifths found just once. Study results and caveats: Significantly greater top-250-clone fractions characterized tumors relative to blood (p = 0.039). Among the pair types, tumor region pairs showed more overlap than tumor-adjacent and tumor-blood pairs.

Germline loops: CDR1 SGHAT, CDR2 FQNNGV. The CDR3 is 13 residues long. Unsorted whole blood yielded blood RNA, and germline DNA was extracted as well. J is TRBJ1-5 and V is TRBV11-2; D is possibly TRBD1 (5 bases). This receptor was identified in a woman aged 25 to 39 with primary liver carcinoma and hepatitis B virus infection. Sequencing used peripheral blood. The CDR3 here is CVSSWGNNQPQHF. The CDR3 DNA follows: TGTGTCAGCAGCTGGGGCAACAATCAGCCCCAGCATTTT.